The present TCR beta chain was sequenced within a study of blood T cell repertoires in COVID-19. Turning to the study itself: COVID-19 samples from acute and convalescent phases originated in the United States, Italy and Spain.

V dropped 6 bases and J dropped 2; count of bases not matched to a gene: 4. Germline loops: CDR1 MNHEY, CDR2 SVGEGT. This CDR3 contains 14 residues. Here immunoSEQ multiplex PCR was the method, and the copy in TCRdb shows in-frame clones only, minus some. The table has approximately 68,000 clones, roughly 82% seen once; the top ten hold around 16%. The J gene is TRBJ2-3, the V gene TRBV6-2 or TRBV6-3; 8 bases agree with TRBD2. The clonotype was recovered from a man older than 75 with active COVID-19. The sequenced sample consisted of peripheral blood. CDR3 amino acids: CASSPGLDTDTQYF. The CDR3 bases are TGTGCCAGCAGCCCGGGACTAGACACAGATACGCAGTATTTT.